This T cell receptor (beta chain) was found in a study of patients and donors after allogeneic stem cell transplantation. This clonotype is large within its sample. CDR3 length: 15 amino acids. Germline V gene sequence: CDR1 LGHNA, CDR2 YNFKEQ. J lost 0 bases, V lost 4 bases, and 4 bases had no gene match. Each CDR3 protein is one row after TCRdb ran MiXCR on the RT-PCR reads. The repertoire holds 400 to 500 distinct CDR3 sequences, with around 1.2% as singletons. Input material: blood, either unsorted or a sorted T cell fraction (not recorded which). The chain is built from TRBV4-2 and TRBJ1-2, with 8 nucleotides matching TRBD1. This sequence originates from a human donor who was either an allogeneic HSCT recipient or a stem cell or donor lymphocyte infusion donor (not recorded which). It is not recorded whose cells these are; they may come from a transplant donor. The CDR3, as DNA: TGTGCCAGCAGCCGGCCGACAGGGGCTAACTATGGCTACACCTTC. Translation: CASSRPTGANYGYTF.